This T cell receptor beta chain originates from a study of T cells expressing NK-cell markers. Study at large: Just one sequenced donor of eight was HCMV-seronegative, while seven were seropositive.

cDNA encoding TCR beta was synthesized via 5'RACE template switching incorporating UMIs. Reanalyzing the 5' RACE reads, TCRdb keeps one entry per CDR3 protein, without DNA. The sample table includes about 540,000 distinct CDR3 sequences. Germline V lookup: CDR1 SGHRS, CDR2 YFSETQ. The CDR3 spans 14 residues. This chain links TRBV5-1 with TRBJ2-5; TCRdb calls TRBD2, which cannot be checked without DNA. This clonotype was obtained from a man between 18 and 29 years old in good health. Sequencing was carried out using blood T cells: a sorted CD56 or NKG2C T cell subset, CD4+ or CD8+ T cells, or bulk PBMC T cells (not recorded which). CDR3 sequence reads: CASSLGLELETQYF.